Shown below are 31 T cell receptor beta chains from a single sample sequenced in a study of tumor and adjacent non-tumor tissue in lung cancer. RNA was extracted from bulk tissue without any cell sorting. Three rounds of nested PCR, following a modified ARM-PCR protocol, produced the TCRbeta library. TCRdb reprocessed the multiplex PCR reads with MiXCR, giving one entry per CDR3 protein. The sample contains 90,000 to 130,000 distinct CDR3 sequences, approximately 84% of which appear only once. The sequencing input was lung tumor tissue. All receptors derive from a man between 70 and 80 years old with non-small cell lung cancer.

Comment on this clonotype: Compared with germline, one end of the junction differs, possibly owing to a read error. The J gene is TRBJ2-7, the V gene TRBV11-2; tentatively, D is TRBD1 (7 bases). CDR3 size: 12 residues. CDR1 is SGHAT, CDR2 FQNNGV, per germline. CDR3 sequence: CPSSSQGGEHYF. CDR3 nucleotides: TGTCCCAGCAGCAGTCAGGGGGGCGAGCACTACTTC.

With respect to this clonotype: The CDR3 end shows no conserved phenylalanine or tryptophan, and so a read error is likely. V is TRBV4-2 and J is TRBJ2-3; 11 bases fit TRBD2. Germline CDR1 LGHNA, CDR2 YNFKEQ. This CDR3 comprises 16 residues. The CDR3 DNA follows: TGTGCCAACAGCCGTGGGACTAGCGGACGCACAGATACGCAGTATTAT. It codes for CANSRGTSGRTDTQYY.

A remark on this clonotype: The germline gene is not matched at one end of the junction; a read error may be the cause. This rearrangement joins TRBV5-6 to TRBJ2-7, with TRBD2 identical over 9 bases. CDR3 length equals 18 residues. Germline loops: CDR1 SGHDT, CDR2 YYEEEE. CDR3 sequence reads: CDSSSNPKGLAIPYKQYF. The DNA for the CDR3 is TGTGACAGCAGCTCAAATCCCAAGGGACTAGCAATCCCCTACAAGCAGTACTTC.

A word on this clonotype: An end of the junction does not agree with germline; a read error may underlie this. The chain uses TRBV4-2 and TRBJ1-4; weak D call: TRBD1 (6 bases). The CDR3 is 14 amino acids. Per the germline V gene, CDR1 is LGHNA and CDR2 is YNFKEQ. The CDR3 loop reads CASRHTGTNERLFF. DNA of the CDR3: TGTGCCAGCAGACACACAGGGACTAATGAAAGACTGTTTTTT.

For this clonotype: One junction end does not reproduce the germline sequence, and a read error may be involved. The chain joins TRBV11-2 to TRBJ1-1, with 7 bases fitting TRBD1. Germline V CDR1 and CDR2: SGHAT, FQNNGV. CDR3 length equals 15 residues. The CDR3 sequence is CASSFPETGNTETFF. CDR3 nucleotides: TGTGCCAGCAGCTTTCCCGAGACAGGGAACACTGAAACTTTCTTC.

The sample holds one count of this clonotype. The CDR3 does not end in the conserved phenylalanine or tryptophan, so this is likely a read error. The CDR3 sequence is CASNPEVGNSWNEQFL. Here the CDR3 DNA reads TGTGCCAGCAATCCAGAAGTTGGGAATTCGTGGAATGAGCAGTTCTTA. The chain carries TRBV6-2 or TRBV6-3 and TRBJ2-1, with D unresolved. V was shortened by 7 bases and J by 7 bases, with 23 bases between the two germline ends. CDR1 is MNHEY and CDR2 is SVGEGT in the germline V gene. CDR3 length: 16 amino acids.

This clonotype has a handful of counts. At one end, the junction sequence differs from germline, possibly due to a read error. The chain has TRBV4-1 and TRBJ2-1; D is possibly TRBD1 (6 bases). Germline V CDR1 and CDR2: MGHRA, YSYEKL. This CDR3 spans 14 amino acids. The CDR3 region is CASSRVGEGVEQFF. DNA for the CDR3: TGCGCCAGCAGCCGAGTGGGCGAGGGGGTTGAGCAGTTTTTC.

To note about this clonotype: Sequence at one end of the junction differs from germline and may be a read error. The J gene is TRBJ1-5, the V gene TRBV28, with 7 bases matching TRBD1. The CDR3 extends over 15 amino acids. CDR1 MDHEN and CDR2 SYDVKM come from the germline V gene. CDR3 in DNA: TGTGCCAGCAGTTTACCAGGACAGGCCCATCAGCCCCAGGATTTT. Its protein product is CASSLPGQAHQPQDF.

Notes on this clonotype: This may be a read error, as it is one base from a much larger clone. The chain has TRBV20-1 and TRBJ2-2; D perhaps matches TRBD2 (6 bases). Trimming stripped 8 bases from V and 0 bases from J, with 13 bases between. Germline lookup yields CDR1 DFQATT and CDR2 SNEGSKA (reference sequence). The CDR3 is 14 residues long. In DNA, the CDR3 is TGCAGTACTTTGGGGGGTTCGAACACCGGGGAGCTGTTTTTT. It encodes CSTLGGSNTGELFF.

To note about this clonotype: A read error may account for a junction end that differs from germline. The chain uses TRBV5-1 and TRBJ1-1, with D possibly matching TRBD1 (6 bases). Germline V CDR1 and CDR2: SGHRS, YFSETQ. The CDR3 totals 16 residues. The CDR3 loop is CASSPGTLSMNTEALF. The CDR3 nucleotides read TGCGCCAGCAGCCCTGGGACACTGAGTATGAACACTGAAGCTCTCTTT. The whole variable domain, filled in from reference TRBV5-1 and TRBJ1-1, reads KAGVTQTPRYLIKTRGQQVTLSCSPISGHRSVSWYQQTPGQGLQFLFEYFSETQRNKGNFPGRFSGRQFSNSRSEMNVSTLELGDSALYLCASSPGTLSMNTEALFGQGTRLTVV.

As concerns this clonotype: One end of the junction is discordant with germline, which a read error may explain. V gene TRBV5-6 combines with J gene TRBJ1-1; D may be TRBD1 (6 bases). The germline gives CDR1 SGHDT, CDR2 YYEEEE. CDR3 length: 14 residues. The CDR3 DNA reads TGTGCCAGTAGCCCTACGGGGGCTGCCACTGGAGCTTTCTTT. Protein sequence: CASSPTGAATGAFF.

This clonotype was counted at least ten times. V is TRBV11-2 and J is TRBJ2-4, with 7 bases aligning to TRBD1. Germline V gives CDR1 SGHAT, CDR2 FQNNGV. V lost 5 bases, J lost 6 bases, and 10 bases stayed unmatched. This CDR3 spans 15 amino acids. The CDR3, as DNA: TGTGCCAGCAGCCCGCGCGCCGGGACAGCAAACATTCAGTACTTC. Protein: CASSPRAGTANIQYF.

The chain employs TRBV12-3 or TRBV12-4 and TRBJ1-2; D is perhaps TRBD1 (5 bases). CDR3 length: 16 amino acids. Trimming cost V 4 bases and J 7 bases, with 22 bases left between them. CDR3 DNA: TGTGCCAGCAGTTATGTTAGGGCTCTGCGTGGGGGTGGCTACACCTTC. Translation gives CASSYVRALRGGGYTF.

The chain employs TRBV12-3 or TRBV12-4 and TRBJ2-3, with D perhaps TRBD2 (7 bases). The CDR3 loop spans 15 amino acids. The V and J ends lost 3 bases and 14 bases respectively, with 24 bases between them. CDR3 bases: TGTGCCAGCAGTTTCGGCGGGGGCTGGACAGATACACTGTATTTT. Translating gives CASSFGGGWTDTLYF.

The V call is TRBV6-5, the J call TRBJ2-7; maybe TRBD2 (6 bases). Germline CDR1 and CDR2: MNHEY and SVGAGI. V lost 3 bases, J lost 10 bases, and 25 bases lay in between. The CDR3 loop spans 16 amino acids. CDR3 sequence (DNA): TGTGCCAGCAGTTATTTTTTGGGGACTGGGGGTACCGAACAGTACTTC. It is translated as CASSYFLGTGGTEQYF.

The genes are TRBV29-1 and TRBJ2-5; D uncertain. The CDR3 contains 13 residues. Germline CDR1 is SQVTM and CDR2 is ANQGSEA. V dropped 6 bases and J dropped 4 bases, with 15 bases sitting between them. The CDR3 nucleotides read TGCAGCGTGGCCGACTGGTTACCAGAGACCCAGTACTTC. Translated: CSVADWLPETQYF.

The V and J genes are TRBV11-2 and TRBJ1-1; D gene uncertain. The V gene's germline CDR1 is SGHAT and CDR2 FQNNGV. This CDR3 is 15 amino acids long. The CDR3 loop is CPSSFVNSRNTEAFF. The DNA of the CDR3 is TGTCCTAGCAGCTTCGTCAATTCAAGGAACACTGAAGCTTTCTTT.

V is TRBV11-3 and J is TRBJ2-7; either TRBD1 or TRBD2 may supply D (5 bases each). The V end was cut by 2 bases, the J end by 8 bases, with 19 bases between. Germline V gives CDR1 SGHNT, CDR2 YENEEA. The CDR3 consists of 15 residues. The CDR3 loop reads CASSLTGLFSHKQYF. CDR3 nucleotides: TGTGCCAGCAGCTTAACGGGGCTTTTTTCCCACAAGCAGTACTTC.

Worth noting for this clonotype: At one end, the junction sequence differs from germline, possibly due to a read error. V is TRBV11-2 and J is TRBJ2-1, with D possibly matching TRBD2 (5 bases). Per germline, CDR1 SGHAT and CDR2 FQNNGV. This CDR3 is 14 amino acids long. CDR3 coding DNA: TGTGCCAGCTGCTTAGCGAGAGAGTATAATGAGCAGTTCTTC. Translating it yields CASCLAREYNEQFF.

The V call is TRBV6-5, the J call TRBJ2-5; possibly TRBD2 for D (5 bases). Germline assignment: CDR1 MNHEY and CDR2 SVGAGI. V gave up 5 bases and J gave up 2 bases, with 15 bases separating them. The CDR3 consists of 15 residues. The CDR3: CASSPINGIQETQYF. DNA of the CDR3: TGTGCCAGCAGTCCTATTAACGGGATTCAAGAGACCCAGTACTTC.

As regards this clonotype: Likely a read error: the CDR3 ends without its conserved phenylalanine or tryptophan. J is TRBJ1-1 and V is TRBV11-3; D ambiguous. Germline V lookup: CDR1 SGHNT, CDR2 YENEEA. The CDR3 has 15 residues. V was trimmed by 0 bases and J by 4 bases, leaving 12 bases between them. Written as DNA, the CDR3 is TGTGCCAGCAGCTTAGATTTGATGACGGGCACTGAAGCTTTCTCT. Protein product: CASSLDLMTGTEAFS.

To note about this clonotype: At one end, the junction sequence differs from germline, possibly due to a read error. The V call is TRBV6-2 or TRBV6-3, the J call TRBJ2-5; TRBD1 is a possible D gene (7 bases). The CDR3 has 14 amino acids. The germline CDR1 and CDR2 sequences are MNHEY and SVGEGT. The CDR3 DNA follows: TGTGCCAGCGCGGATAGGGGGCGCGGGGAGACCCTGTACTTC. Translation: CASADRGRGETLYF.

With regard to this clonotype: The germline gene is not matched at one end of the junction; a read error may be the cause. V and J are TRBV11-2 and TRBJ2-7; D remains unclear. Per germline, CDR1 SGHAT and CDR2 FQNNGV. This CDR3 has 15 residues. CDR3 amino acids: CASSLDPIGPYEHYF. CDR3 bases: TGTGCCAGCAGCTTAGACCCTATAGGGCCCTACGAGCACTACTTC.

This clonotype showed up many times. The rearrangement uses TRBV6-2 or TRBV6-3 and TRBJ2-3; D call uncertain. Germline V gives CDR1 MNHEY, CDR2 SVGEGT. V was clipped by 2 bases and J by 4 bases, with 13 bases between them. The CDR3 has 15 residues. CDR3 DNA: TGTGCCAGCAGTTACACTCGAAGGAGTTCAGATACGCAGTATTTT. This encodes CASSYTRRSSDTQYF.

Details on this clonotype: One end of the junction varies from germline; a read error may be responsible. V gene TRBV12-3 or TRBV12-4 combines with J gene TRBJ1-3, with D hard to call. CDR3 length equals 16 residues. CDR3 loop: CASNFSLPHSGNTIHF. CDR3 sequence (DNA): TGTGCCAGCAATTTCTCTCTCCCACACTCTGGAAACACCATACATTTT.

This clonotype has at least ten counts. The chain carries TRBV12-3 or TRBV12-4 and TRBJ1-5; possible D gene TRBD1, 5 bases. V shed 5 bases and J shed 5 bases, with 13 bases lying between them. CDR3 length: 14 amino acids. The CDR3 spells CASSGRREDQPQHF. Here the CDR3 DNA reads TGTGCCAGCAGTGGACGCAGGGAAGATCAGCCCCAGCATTTT.

With regard to this clonotype: A junction end diverges from the germline sequence, so it may reflect a read error. The CDR3 DNA is TGTTCCAGCGCTTCCGGCTGGAGGCGGGAGACCCAATACTTC. This translates into CSSASGWRRETQYF. V gene TRBV11-3 combines with J gene TRBJ2-5, with TRBD2 matching over 7 bases. Looked up from germline, CDR1 is SGHNT and CDR2 is YENEEA. The CDR3 loop spans 14 amino acids.

The table lists this clonotype with a count of one. The junction shows a germline mismatch at one end, possibly a read error. This chain connects TRBV4-1 to TRBJ2-2; D could derive from TRBD1 or TRBD2 (6 bases each). CDR3 size: 15 residues. Germline-derived CDR1 and CDR2 are MGHRA and YSYEKL. The DNA for the CDR3 is TGCGCCAGGAGCCTCACTGAGGGGGGCATCGGGGAGCTGTTTTTT. Translated: CARSLTEGGIGELFF.

This clonotype has ten or more counts. The rearrangement joins TRBV28 to TRBJ1-4; no definite D call. Trimming removed 8 bases at V and 8 bases at J, with 15 bases between. The CDR3 totals 13 residues. The germline CDR1 and CDR2 sequences are MDHEN and SYDVKM. The CDR3 sequence is CASARELREKLFF. Here the CDR3 DNA reads TGTGCCAGCGCGAGGGAGCTTCGAGAAAAACTGTTTTTT.

Turning to this clonotype: Germline and junction disagree at one end, which may indicate a read error. The chain recombines TRBV29-1 with TRBJ1-3; no clear D gene. CDR3 length equals 12 residues. Germline V lookup: CDR1 SQVTM, CDR2 ANQGSEA. The CDR3 bases are TGCAGGGTTGAGGGCCTCGGAAACGCAATATATTTT. It encodes CRVEGLGNAIYF.

A remark on this clonotype: One end of the junction fails to match germline, which may point to a read error. The chain joins TRBV11-2 to TRBJ2-2; tentatively, D is TRBD1 (6 bases). Per germline, CDR1 SGHAT and CDR2 FQNNGV. This CDR3 spans 14 amino acids. DNA of the CDR3: TGTGCTAGCAGCCTGGACAGTCGGTCCGGGAAGCTGTTTTTT. Amino acids: CASSLDSRSGKLFF.